These 19 T cell receptor beta chains originate from one sample sequenced in a study of blood T cell repertoires in COVID-19. Sequencing used immunoSEQ multiplex PCR; TCRdb keeps in-frame clones, though not all of them. The data hold about 100,000 clones, with 88% observed a single time. Material for sequencing was peripheral blood. These receptors originate from a human donor in a cohort sampled during active COVID-19.

The chain recombines TRBV18 with TRBJ2-7, with 13 bases aligning to TRBD2. After removal of 4 bases from V and 2 bases from J, the junction contained 11 bases not matched to a gene. Germline V gene data show CDR1 as KGHSH and CDR2 as LQKENI. CDR3 length equals 18 residues. The CDR3 loop reads CASSLRQLTSGRAYEQYF. The CDR3 bases are TGTGCCAGCTCACTTCGACAGCTTACTAGCGGGAGGGCCTACGAGCAGTACTTC. Combining the CDR3 with reference TRBV18 and TRBJ2-7 gives the whole variable domain NAGVMQNPRHLVRRRGQEARLRCSPMKGHSHVYWYRQLPEEGLKFMVYLQKENIIDESGMPKERFSAEFPKEGPSILRIQQVVRGDSAAYFCASSLRQLTSGRAYEQYFGPGTRLTVT.

This chain uses TRBV5-4 with TRBJ1-2; D gene uncertain. There are 14 residues in the CDR3. In germline, CDR1 is SGHNT, CDR2 YYREEE (reference sequence). Trimming removed 0 bases at V and 4 bases at J, with 10 bases between. In nucleotides, the CDR3 is TGTGCCAGCAGCTTGGAGGCAGCGAGCTATGGCTACACCTTC. Translated: CASSLEAASYGYTF. Full variable domain (remainder filled in from reference TRBV5-4 and TRBJ1-2): ETGVTQSPTHLIKTRGQQVTLRCSSQSGHNTVSWYQQALGQGPQFIFQYYREEENGRGNFPPRFSGLQFPNYSSELNVNALELDDSALYLCASSLEAASYGYTFGSGTRLTVV.

V usage is TRBV19 and J usage is TRBJ2-5; 8 bases are a match to TRBD2. V dropped 9 bases and J dropped 5; count of bases not matched to a gene: 14. The CDR3 spans 15 residues. Looked up from germline, CDR1 is LNHDA and CDR2 is SQIVND (reference sequence). The CDR3 spells CASSSGAGVGETQYF. The DNA of the CDR3 is TGTGCCAGCAGTTCAGGAGCGGGAGTAGGGGAGACCCAGTACTTC.

The chain recombines TRBV6-5 with TRBJ2-2; TRBD1 is a possible D gene (5 bases). The CDR3 length is 15 residues. The V gene lost 6 bases and the J gene lost 1 base, with 12 bases spanning the gap. Per germline, CDR1 MNHEY and CDR2 SVGAGI. CDR3: CASRPQGRNTGELFF. The CDR3 coding sequence is TGTGCCAGCAGACCTCAGGGTCGGAACACCGGGGAGCTGTTTTTT.

The chain uses TRBV29-1 and TRBJ2-4; D is unclear. This CDR3 comprises 14 residues. Per germline, CDR1 SQVTM and CDR2 ANQGSEA. Trimming shortened V by 4 bases and J by 0 bases, and 10 bases separated the two germline ends. The CDR3 sequence is CSVVPRVAKNIQYF. The CDR3 bases are TGCAGCGTTGTACCCCGGGTAGCCAAAAACATTCAGTACTTC.

J is TRBJ2-7 and V is TRBV6-5, with 10 bases identical to TRBD2. V lost 3 bases, J lost 4 bases, and 6 bases stayed unmatched. Germline CDR1 MNHEY, CDR2 SVGAGI. CDR3 size: 15 residues. The CDR3 coding sequence is TGTGCCAGCAGTTATAAGCGGGAGGGCAGTTACGAGCAGTACTTC. Protein sequence: CASSYKREGSYEQYF.

The count of this clone is one. The chain combines TRBV15 with TRBJ2-2, with 10 bases lining up with TRBD2. Trimming at V came to 5 bases and at J to 1 base, leaving 4 bases not matched to a gene. This CDR3 is 16 amino acids long. The germline V gene has CDR1 LNHNV and CDR2 YYDKDF (reference sequence). CDR3 in amino acids: CATSPRTSGNTGELFF. In DNA, the CDR3 is TGTGCCACCAGCCCAAGGACTAGCGGGAACACCGGGGAGCTGTTTTTT.

J is TRBJ1-2 and V is TRBV5-4, with 10 bases matching TRBD1. The germline gives CDR1 SGHNT, CDR2 YYREEE (reference sequence). J was trimmed by 3 bases and V by 5 bases; bases with no gene match: 4. There are 14 residues in the CDR3. The CDR3: CASRPGTGDYGYTF. The CDR3 coding sequence is TGTGCCAGCAGGCCCGGGACAGGGGACTATGGCTACACCTTC.

This clone was counted a single time. V usage is TRBV11-2 and J usage is TRBJ2-1, with 8 positions matching TRBD2. This CDR3 spans 14 amino acids. Per the germline V gene, CDR1 is SGHAT and CDR2 is FQNNGV. With V trimmed by 6 bases and J by 9 bases, 10 bases remained unmatched. The CDR3 nucleotides are TGTGCCAGCAGGCCCCCGGGACTAGTGGGTGAGCAGTTCTTC. Translated: CASRPPGLVGEQFF.

This rearrangement joins TRBV28 to TRBJ1-5, with 9 bases matching TRBD1. The CDR3 is 14 amino acids. Germline V gene lookup returns CDR1 MDHEN and CDR2 SYDVKM. The junction had 3 bases not matched to a gene; V was cut back by 6 bases and J by 3 bases. The CDR3 spells CASRRQGDNQPQHF. For the CDR3, the DNA is TGTGCCAGCAGACGACAGGGGGACAATCAGCCCCAGCATTTT.

The V call is TRBV9, the J call TRBJ1-1; no firm D call. Trimming stripped 1 base from V and 4 bases from J, with 14 bases between. Germline values: CDR1 SGDLS, CDR2 YYNGEE. The CDR3 contains 15 residues. CDR3 nucleotides: TGTGCCAGCAGCGTATACGAGGGCGGGAGCACTGAAGCTTTCTTT. This sequence encodes CASSVYEGGSTEAFF.

The V call is TRBV28, the J call TRBJ1-5; D not resolved. The CDR3 totals 15 residues. V was cut by 3 bases and J by 6 bases, with 15 bases left in between. Germline V gives CDR1 MDHEN, CDR2 SYDVKM. The CDR3 DNA reads TGTGCCAGCAGTTTTTTTACAGACGTGGGTCAGCCCCAGCATTTT. Its protein product is CASSFFTDVGQPQHF.

The chain employs TRBV5-6 and TRBJ1-6; D uncertain. The germline CDR1 and CDR2 sequences are SGHDT and YYEEEE. Trimming shortened V by 0 bases and J by 11 bases, and 9 bases separated the two germline ends. CDR3 size: 13 residues. The CDR3 sequence: CASSLDIGPPLHF. The CDR3 DNA reads TGTGCCAGCAGCTTGGACATTGGCCCACCCCTCCACTTT.

V and J are TRBV3-1 (or the pseudogene TRBV3-2) and TRBJ2-2; D ambiguous. Trimming removed 4 bases from V and 6 bases from J, with 6 bases in between. The CDR3 length is 12 residues. Germline CDR1 LGHDT, CDR2 YNNKEL (reference sequence). This CDR3 is CASSLSAGELFF. CDR3 sequence (DNA): TGTGCCAGCAGCCTCTCAGCCGGGGAGCTGTTTTTT.

This rearrangement joins TRBV6-5 to TRBJ1-5; D uncertain. Germline V gene sequence: CDR1 MNHEY, CDR2 SVGAGI. The length of the CDR3 is 11 residues. The V end was cut by 6 bases, the J end by 5 bases, with 5 bases between. The CDR3 sequence: CASRRDQPQHF. The DNA of the CDR3 is TGTGCCAGCAGGAGGGATCAGCCCCAGCATTTT.

The gene calls are TRBV29-1 and TRBJ1-1; 9 nucleotides match TRBD1. The V and J ends lost 3 bases and 6 bases, in that order; junction bases with no gene match: 14. This CDR3 contains 16 residues. Germline values: CDR1 SQVTM, CDR2 ANQGSEA. CDR3 coding DNA: TGCAGCGTTGATGGGGGGACAGGGTTTGTTGGCCCTGAAGCTTTCTTT. Its protein is CSVDGGTGFVGPEAFF.

The rearrangement links TRBV3-1 (or the pseudogene TRBV3-2) to TRBJ1-6, with D maybe TRBD1 (6 bases). V was clipped by 6 bases and J by 8 bases, with 14 bases between them. This CDR3 region has 14 residues. Looked up from germline, CDR1 is LGHDT and CDR2 is YNNKEL (reference sequence). The CDR3: CASRLQGVYSPLHF. CDR3 nucleotide sequence: TGTGCCAGCAGACTACAGGGCGTATATTCACCCCTCCACTTT.

This clone came up once. V and J are TRBV7-2 and TRBJ2-2, with 15 positions matching TRBD2. CDR1 and CDR2 from the germline V gene are SGHTA and FQGNSA. CDR3 length: 18 residues. With V trimmed by 4 bases and J by 5 bases, 8 bases remained unmatched. The DNA for the CDR3 is TGTGCCAGCAGCTCGGGACTAGCGGGAGGTTTCAGAACCGGGGAGCTGTTTTTT. This gives the protein CASSSGLAGGFRTGELFF.

The chain combines TRBV15 with TRBJ1-3, with 9 bases lining up with TRBD1. Germline-derived CDR1 and CDR2 are LNHNV and YYDKDF (reference sequence). V was pared by 1 base and J by 7 bases, with 8 bases of the junction left unmatched. The length of the CDR3 is 16 residues. The CDR3 DNA is TGTGCCACCAGCAGAGGTTCAACAGGGGGCGGGAACACCATATATTTT. Protein sequence: CATSRGSTGGGNTIYF.